This T cell receptor (beta chain) was sequenced in a study of response to subunit inactivated influenza vaccine. This clonotype counts as medium-sized. Its specificity is unknown. Study-wide points: Authors suggested that a seasonal influenza vaccination recruits few new T cells each time.

The CDR3 covers 16 residues. CDR1 and CDR2 from the germline V gene are MDHEN and SYDVKM. Trimming removed 2 bases from V and 1 base from J, with 14 bases in between. TCRdb re-called the RT-PCR reads through MiXCR, storing one row per CDR3 protein. Among roughly 670,000 distinct CDR3 sequences, approximately 15% were seen once, and the ten largest hold around 7.6%. The sequence was obtained from a man aged 45-60 years who received an inactivated influenza vaccine. The chain combines TRBV28 with TRBJ2-5; a possible D gene is TRBD2 (6 bases). The sample here was PBMCs from blood, taken roughly 2 weeks before vaccination. As DNA, the CDR3 is TGTGCCAGCAGTTTAGAGGGAGGAGGCTTCCAAGAGACCCAGTACTTC. It encodes CASSLEGGGFQETQYF.